This TCR beta chain appears in the sequencing data of a study of early T cells in non-severe SARS-CoV-2 infection. In the study overall: It was bulk RNA from unsorted whole blood that was sequenced, and the chains were unpaired.

This clonotype occurred many times. TCRdb passed the 5' RACE reads through MiXCR, listing each CDR3 protein once. The table shows 25,000 to 35,000 distinct CDR3 sequences, with approximately 5% occurring only once. CDR3 length: 14 amino acids. Germline CDR1 MNHEY, CDR2 SVGAGI. The junction had 3 bases not matched to a gene; V was cut back by 6 bases and J by 0 bases. The sample was whole blood. This chain joins TRBV6-5 and TRBJ1-1; 8 positions agree with TRBD1. The sequence was collected from an adult who was a healthcare worker with PCR-confirmed SARS-CoV-2 infection or an uninfected control (not recorded which). This chain's CDR3 is CASRRDRLNTEAFF. As DNA, the CDR3 is TGTGCCAGCAGGAGGGACAGGTTGAACACTGAAGCTTTCTTT.